A single sample is the source of the 26 T cell receptor beta chains below, sequenced in a study of glioma-infiltrating T cells. Using RNA template, CDR3s of TCR alpha and beta were amplified with iRepertoire arm-PCR. Each CDR3 protein is one row after TCRdb ran MiXCR on the multiplex PCR reads. The data contain around 150,000 distinct CDR3 sequences, roughly two fifths of them seen just once; the ten biggest clones take up about 18%. The sample consisted of glioma tissue, nonneoplastic brain tissue, or PBMCs (not recorded which). These TCRs come from a human donor with low-grade glioma or glioblastoma, undergoing nonglioma brain surgery, or in good health (not recorded which).

This clonotype was detected a few times. The CDR3 sequence is CASSPGTGYQETQYF. The CDR3 bases are TGTGCCAGCAGTCCTGGAACAGGGTACCAAGAGACCCAGTACTTC. The chain employs TRBV27 and TRBJ2-5; maybe TRBD1 (6 bases). This CDR3 region has 15 residues. V was clipped by 5 bases and J by 0 bases, with 13 bases between them. CDR1 is MNHEY and CDR2 is SMNVEV in the germline V gene (reference sequence).

This chain uses TRBV14 with TRBJ1-2; D is uncertain. Germline lookup yields CDR1 SGHDN and CDR2 FVKESK. This CDR3 has 11 amino acids. Trimming left V 2 bases short and J 14 bases short, with 12 bases between. The CDR3 region has the DNA TGTGCCAGCAGCCAAACCGGGAGGAGTACCTTC. This encodes CASSQTGRSTF.

This clonotype was detected only a few times. V is TRBV28 and J is TRBJ2-1, with 8 bases that match TRBD1. The J segment lost 6 bases and the V segment lost 7 bases, leaving 11 bases of the junction unmatched. Looked up from germline, CDR1 is MDHEN and CDR2 is SYDVKM. This CDR3 has 15 amino acids. The CDR3 DNA reads TGTGCCAGCAACCCTGCGGACAGGGTAGGCAATGAGCAGTTCTTC. This gives the protein CASNPADRVGNEQFF.

V usage is TRBV20-1 and J usage is TRBJ2-3; D is uncertain. In germline, CDR1 is DFQATT, CDR2 SNEGSKA (reference sequence). Trimming pared 1 base from V and 6 bases from J, leaving 11 bases between. The CDR3 length is 13 residues. The CDR3 DNA is TGCAGTGCTAGAGTATCCGTACGGGATACGCAGTATTTT. Protein: CSARVSVRDTQYF.

This clonotype was found a few times. Written as DNA, the CDR3 is TGCAGTGCTCCCAGGGGGGGGATTCGAAGTGGCTACACCTTC. It specifies CSAPRGGIRSGYTF. The chain couples TRBV20-1 to TRBJ1-2; 7 bases align to TRBD1. J was trimmed by 7 bases and V by 5 bases; bases with no gene match: 13. The CDR3 covers 14 residues. Germline lookup yields CDR1 DFQATT and CDR2 SNEGSKA (reference sequence).

This clonotype occurred a few times. The chain recombines TRBV24-1 with TRBJ1-1; no reliable D call. In germline, CDR1 is KGHDR, CDR2 SFDVKD. Trimming stripped 0 bases from V and 4 bases from J, with 5 bases between. CDR3 size: 13 residues. CDR3 DNA: TGTGCCACCAGTGATTTGCCGGGCACTGAAGCTTTCTTT. It is translated as CATSDLPGTEAFF.

V gene TRBV28 combines with J gene TRBJ2-7, with a tentative D call TRBD2 (7 bases). Trimming took 7 bases from V and 3 from J, leaving 19 bases between them. This CDR3 has 15 amino acids. Germline lookup yields CDR1 MDHEN and CDR2 SYDVKM. DNA of the CDR3: TGTGCCAGCACCCGAGGGGGGGGTAAGGTCTACGAGCAGTACTTC. Encoded protein: CASTRGGGKVYEQYF.

The chain couples TRBV7-2 to TRBJ1-5; unclear D gene. The CDR3 contains 14 residues. V was pared by 3 bases and J by 7 bases, with 13 bases between. Germline V CDR1 and CDR2: SGHTA, FQGNSA. CDR3 nucleotide sequence: TGTGCCAGCAGCTTTCAGTCGGCGGGGCAGCCCCAGCATTTT. Its translation is CASSFQSAGQPQHF.

This clonotype was picked up a small number of times. J is TRBJ2-2 and V is TRBV24-1, with D hard to call. Trimming shortened V by 2 bases and J by 6 bases, and 3 bases separated the two germline ends. The CDR3 loop spans 12 amino acids. Germline V gene data show CDR1 as KGHDR and CDR2 as SFDVKD. This CDR3 reads CATSDYAGELFF. In nucleotides, the CDR3 is TGTGCCACCAGTGATTACGCCGGGGAGCTGTTTTTT.

This sequence joins TRBV18 and TRBJ2-3; possibly TRBD2 for D (6 bases). The CDR3 extends over 15 amino acids. Trimming took off 3 bases at V and 0 bases at J, with 10 bases between the two ends. The V gene's germline CDR1 is KGHSH and CDR2 LQKENI. CDR3 nucleotide sequence: TGTGCCAGCTCACCTGGAGGGACTAGCACAGATACGCAGTATTTT. It yields the protein CASSPGGTSTDTQYF.

V gene TRBV4-1 combines with J gene TRBJ2-1, with D possibly TRBD1 on 5 matching bases. The CDR3 extends over 15 amino acids. The V end lost 4 bases, the J end lost 3 bases, and 13 bases lay between the germline ends. The germline V gene encodes CDR1 MGHRA and CDR2 YSYEKL. CDR3 nucleotides: TGCGCCAGCAGCCGAGCCCCAGGGCGCTACAATGAGCAGTTCTTC. Its translation: CASSRAPGRYNEQFF.

This clonotype was detected only a few times. The chain employs TRBV20-1 and TRBJ2-5, with D possibly TRBD1 on 6 matching bases. This CDR3 region has 13 residues. Trimming cost V 3 bases and J 5 bases, with 13 bases left between them. The germline V gene encodes CDR1 DFQATT and CDR2 SNEGSKA (reference sequence). The chain's CDR3 is CSASSRGRETQYF. CDR3 DNA: TGCAGTGCTAGTTCCAGGGGCCGGGAGACCCAGTACTTC.

A few counts support this clonotype. The chain joins TRBV4-2 to TRBJ2-3; D perhaps matches TRBD2 (5 bases). Germline CDR1 and CDR2: LGHNA and YNFKEQ. The CDR3 length is 14 residues. Trimming removed 1 base from V and 6 bases from J, with 11 bases in between. The CDR3 DNA reads TGTGCCAGCAGCCAAGTCGCAGCGGATGATACGCAGTATTTT. Protein product: CASSQVAADDTQYF.

The chain uses TRBV2 and TRBJ2-1, with D maybe TRBD2 (5 bases). The germline CDR1 and CDR2 sequences are SNHLY and FYNNEI. This CDR3 has 14 residues. The V end lost 3 bases, the J end lost 2 bases, and 8 bases lay between the germline ends. The CDR3 loop reads CASSERETYNEQFF. The CDR3 region has the DNA TGTGCCAGCAGTGAGAGGGAAACCTACAATGAGCAGTTCTTC.

The rearrangement uses TRBV6-1 and TRBJ1-6, with 9 positions matching TRBD1. V shed 6 bases and J 9 bases; nucleotides not matched to a gene: 6. Germline V gene lookup returns CDR1 MNHNS and CDR2 SASEGT. CDR3 length: 14 amino acids. CDR3 nucleotide sequence: TGTGCCAGCAGGGATACAGGGGGCGGTTCACCCCTCCACTTT. Amino acid sequence: CASRDTGGGSPLHF.

This rearrangement joins TRBV2 to TRBJ2-3, with 7 bases that match TRBD2. Unmatched junction bases numbered 13, after V lost 6 bases and J lost 1 base. The CDR3 is 17 residues long. Germline lookup yields CDR1 SNHLY and CDR2 FYNNEI. Here the CDR3 reads CASSSTFAGDRTDTQYF. The CDR3 nucleotides are TGTGCCAGCAGCTCTACCTTCGCGGGAGACCGCACAGATACGCAGTATTTT.

This clonotype was detected many times. The rearrangement joins TRBV7-8 to TRBJ2-7; TRBD1 aligns across 7 bases. The germline gives CDR1 SGHVS, CDR2 FQNEAQ. The junction had 5 bases not matched to a gene; V was cut back by 6 bases and J by 3 bases. The CDR3 loop spans 13 amino acids. CDR3 sequence reads: CASRSRDSYEQYF. The CDR3, as DNA: TGTGCCAGCAGGTCTCGGGACAGCTACGAGCAGTACTTC. Full variable domain (outside the CDR3, taken from reference TRBV7-8 and TRBJ2-7): GAGVSQSPRYKVAKRGQDVALRCDPISGHVSLFWYQQALGQGPEFLTYFQNEAQLDKSGLPSDRFFAERPEGSVSTLKIQRTQQEDSAVYLCASRSRDSYEQYFGPGTRLTVT.

The genes are TRBV4-1 and TRBJ2-1; tentatively, D is TRBD1 (5 bases). Between the trimmed V and J ends, which lost 8 bases and 7 bases, there was a span of 15 bases. CDR1 is MGHRA, CDR2 YSYEKL, per germline. The length of the CDR3 is 13 residues. DNA for the CDR3: TGCGCCAGCTCCTTCAGGGTAATGAATGAGCAGTTCTTC. Its translation is CASSFRVMNEQFF.

This clonotype was seen more than once but under ten times. The chain combines TRBV6-1 with TRBJ2-3, with D hard to call. From germline, CDR1 is MNHNS and CDR2 SASEGT. The CDR3 loop spans 14 amino acids. V was trimmed by 4 bases and J by 1 base, leaving 9 bases between them. As DNA, the CDR3 is TGTGCCAGCAGTGCCCAAAGAGGCACAGATACGCAGTATTTT. The encoded protein is CASSAQRGTDTQYF.

In its sample, this clonotype was seen a few times. The V call is TRBV20-1, the J call TRBJ1-6; D not certain. V was pared by 0 bases and J by 12 bases, with 18 bases between. The germline gives CDR1 DFQATT, CDR2 SNEGSKA (reference sequence). The CDR3 is 15 amino acids. CDR3 nucleotide sequence: TGCAGTGCTAGAGATCCCGACGGTCTTCCTAGACCCCTCCACTTT. Residues: CSARDPDGLPRPLHF.

V is TRBV15 and J is TRBJ1-3; TRBD1 matches 7 bases. CDR1 is LNHNV, CDR2 YYDKDF, per germline (reference sequence). The CDR3 sequence is 16 residues long. The trim removed 4 bases at V and 0 bases at J, leaving 6 bases unmatched. The CDR3 sequence: CATSKPGGRSGNTIYF. The CDR3 coding sequence is TGTGCCACCAGCAAGCCAGGGGGACGCTCTGGAAACACCATATATTTT.

The J gene is TRBJ2-1, the V gene TRBV27; 12 positions agree with TRBD2. J lost 2 bases, V lost 3 bases, and 8 bases had no gene match. Germline V gene data show CDR1 as MNHEY and CDR2 as SMNVEV (reference sequence). The CDR3 contains 18 residues. The CDR3 region is CASSFITSGRRTYNEQFF. The CDR3 coding sequence is TGTGCCAGCAGTTTCATTACTAGCGGGAGGCGTACCTACAATGAGCAGTTCTTC.

The genes are TRBV7-2 and TRBJ2-3; no clear D. Germline V gives CDR1 SGHTA, CDR2 FQGNSA. V dropped 0 bases and J dropped 3 bases, with 13 bases sitting between them. This CDR3 has 16 residues. The CDR3 here is CASSLAIRVFTDTQYF. The DNA of the CDR3 is TGTGCCAGCAGCTTAGCGATAAGGGTTTTTACAGATACGCAGTATTTT.

This rearrangement joins TRBV20-1 to TRBJ2-1, with 12 bases fitting TRBD2. Germline-derived CDR1 and CDR2 are DFQATT and SNEGSKA (reference sequence). The CDR3 extends over 14 amino acids. V trimming: 3 bases; J trimming: 10 bases; junction bases outside the gene matches: 7. The chain's CDR3 is CSASPGLAGKEQFF. The CDR3 coding sequence is TGCAGTGCTAGTCCGGGACTAGCGGGTAAAGAGCAGTTCTTC.

V and J are TRBV5-4 and TRBJ2-3; 8 bases line up with TRBD2. The CDR3 is 16 amino acids. The V gene's germline CDR1 is SGHNT and CDR2 YYREEE (reference sequence). V was clipped by 4 bases and J by 0 bases; unmatched bases: 7. The DNA of the CDR3 is TGTGCCAGCAGCAAACCAGCGGGAGTTAGCACAGATACGCAGTATTTT. It yields the protein CASSKPAGVSTDTQYF.

The CDR3 loop reads CASSSFSGSSYNEQFF. CDR3 coding DNA: TGTGCCAGCAGCTCGTTCAGCGGGAGCTCCTACAATGAGCAGTTCTTC. The chain uses TRBV7-9 and TRBJ2-1, with 8 bases fitting TRBD2. The trim removed 4 bases at V and 0 bases at J, leaving 5 bases unmatched. Germline CDR1 and CDR2: SEHNR and FQNEAQ (reference sequence). This CDR3 comprises 16 residues. Supplemented by reference TRBV7-9 and TRBJ2-1, the full variable domain reads DTGVSQNPRHKITKRGQNVTFRCDPISEHNRLYWYRQTLGQGPEFLTYFQNEAQLEKSRLLSDRFSAERPKGSFSTLEIQRTEQGDSAMYLCASSSFSGSSYNEQFFGPGTRLTVL.